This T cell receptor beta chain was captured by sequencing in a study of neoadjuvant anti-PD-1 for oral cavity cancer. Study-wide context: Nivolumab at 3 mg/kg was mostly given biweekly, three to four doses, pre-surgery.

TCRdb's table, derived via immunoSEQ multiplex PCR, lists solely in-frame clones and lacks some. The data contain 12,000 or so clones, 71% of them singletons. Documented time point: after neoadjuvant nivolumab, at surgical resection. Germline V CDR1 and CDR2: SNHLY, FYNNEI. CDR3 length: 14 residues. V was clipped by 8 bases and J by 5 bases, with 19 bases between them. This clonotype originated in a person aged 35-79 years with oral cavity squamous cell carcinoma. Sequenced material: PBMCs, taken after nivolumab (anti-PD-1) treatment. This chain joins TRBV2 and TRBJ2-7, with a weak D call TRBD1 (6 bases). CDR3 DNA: TGTGCCAGCCAAAAGCAGACAGGCGGCAACGAGCAGTACTTC. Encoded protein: CASQKQTGGNEQYF.